This TCR beta chain is from a study of T-cell memory formation after mild COVID-19. Regarding this clonotype: Antigen specificity is unknown.

TCR alpha and TCR beta cDNA libraries carrying sample barcodes and UMIs came from 5'RACE with constant-segment primers. MiXCR, applied by TCRdb to the 5' RACE reads, yields one record per CDR3 protein. The repertoire holds 500,000 to 600,000 distinct CDR3 sequences, approximately 18% seen once, with about 12% in the top ten. Trimming left V 2 bases short and J 4 bases short, with 8 bases between. Per germline, CDR1 MNHEY and CDR2 SVGAGI. CDR3 length: 13 residues. Whole-study findings and limits: Contracting clones from day 15 to 85 showed balanced CD4/CD8; later expanders favored CD4+. Pre-infection memory showed some responding clones, and this suggested that cross-reactive memory joined. Contracting CD4+ clones sat mainly in CM and EM; CD8+ in EMRA.

The chain has TRBV6-5 and TRBJ1-2; D is unresolved. The TCR was taken from an adult woman who had mild COVID-19 (a few samples of this study predate the infection). Cell type and time point are not known. Sample: PBMCs or a T cell subset sorted from them (not recorded which). CDR3: CASSYSPLYGYTF. The CDR3 DNA is TGTGCCAGCAGTTACAGTCCGCTCTATGGCTACACCTTC.